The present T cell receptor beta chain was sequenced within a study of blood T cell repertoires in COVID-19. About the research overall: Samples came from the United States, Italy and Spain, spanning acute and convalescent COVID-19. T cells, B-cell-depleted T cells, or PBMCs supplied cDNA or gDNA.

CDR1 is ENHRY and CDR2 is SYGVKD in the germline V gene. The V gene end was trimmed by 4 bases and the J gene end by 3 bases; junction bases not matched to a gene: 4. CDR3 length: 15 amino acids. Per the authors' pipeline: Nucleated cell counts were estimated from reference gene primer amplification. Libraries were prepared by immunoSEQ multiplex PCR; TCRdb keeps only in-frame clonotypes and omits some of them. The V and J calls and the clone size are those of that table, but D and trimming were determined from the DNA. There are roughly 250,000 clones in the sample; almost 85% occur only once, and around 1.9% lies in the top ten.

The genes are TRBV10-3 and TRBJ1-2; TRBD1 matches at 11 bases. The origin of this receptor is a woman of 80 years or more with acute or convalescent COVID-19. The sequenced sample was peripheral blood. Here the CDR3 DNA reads TGTGCCATCAGTGCCCGGGACAGGGGGGACTATGGCTACACCTTC. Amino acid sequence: CAISARDRGDYGYTF.